This T cell receptor beta chain appears in the sequencing data of a study of blood T cell repertoires in COVID-19. As for the study in general: Spain, Italy and the United States supplied samples that represented acute and convalescent COVID-19. The analysed material was cDNA or gDNA that came from T cells, B-cell-depleted T cells, or PBMCs.

Authors' data handling: Quantification of nucleated cells was approximated via reference gene primer amplification. Here immunoSEQ multiplex PCR was the method, and the copy in TCRdb shows in-frame clones only, minus some. D and trimming were read from the DNA, whereas the V and J calls and clone size are those reported in that table. Among approximately 90,000 clones listed, approximately 82% were seen once. Per the germline V gene, CDR1 is SGHNT and CDR2 is YYREEE (reference sequence). The CDR3 totals 16 residues. After removal of 4 bases from V and 0 bases from J, the junction contained 4 bases not matched to a gene.

The sequenced sample was peripheral blood. V usage is TRBV5-4 and J usage is TRBJ2-3, with TRBD2 matching over 11 bases. This receptor was obtained from a woman older than 75 with acute or convalescent COVID-19. CDR3 residues: CASSRGLAASTDTQYF. In DNA, the CDR3 is TGTGCCAGCAGCAGGGGACTAGCGGCCAGCACAGATACGCAGTATTTT.